Shown below are 25 T cell receptor beta chains from a single sample sequenced in a study of Ad26.COV2.S vaccination and SARS-CoV-2 variants. Stated treatment: roughly 20 received Ad26.COV2.S at low or high dose, single or two shots; several received placebo; per-sample allocation not given. At day 63 after the first vaccine or placebo injection, samples were drawn. Method: immunoSEQ multiplex PCR; TCRdb's copy keeps in-frame clones and lacks some. The data hold roughly 400,000 clones, with about nine tenths observed a single time. The sample here was peripheral blood, taken in a trial of Ad26.COV2.S vaccine versus placebo. These receptor sequences come from a person aged 18-65 years who received the Ad26.COV2.S COVID-19 vaccine or a placebo.

The CDR3 bases are TGTGCCAGCAGCCCAAGTGGGGGTACGGGGGAGCTGTTTTTT. Translation gives CASSPSGGTGELFF. The rearrangement links TRBV9 to TRBJ2-2; D is possibly TRBD1 or TRBD2 (5 bases each). Trimming took 4 bases from V and 8 from J, leaving 15 bases between them. The CDR3 has 14 residues. Per germline, CDR1 SGDLS and CDR2 YYNGEE.

This clone was found once. V gene TRBV14 combines with J gene TRBJ2-7, with D hard to call. Germline V gives CDR1 SGHDN, CDR2 FVKESK. Trimming stripped 4 bases from V and 6 bases from J, with 13 bases between. This CDR3 spans 13 amino acids. The CDR3 DNA follows: TGTGCCAGCAGCCCCGGGCAACTCCTCGAGCAGTACTTC. Its translation: CASSPGQLLEQYF.

In this sample, this clone turned up a few times. The chain uses TRBV28 and TRBJ1-5; D remains ambiguous. This CDR3 is 14 amino acids long. V gave up 8 bases and J gave up 2 bases, with 13 bases separating them. The germline gives CDR1 MDHEN, CDR2 SYDVKM. CDR3 loop: CASLSSGGNQPQHF. The CDR3 DNA reads TGTGCCAGCCTCTCCTCTGGAGGCAATCAGCCCCAGCATTTT.

The chain carries TRBV29-1 and TRBJ2-3; 7 nucleotides agree with TRBD2. Germline V gene data show CDR1 as SQVTM and CDR2 as ANQGSEA. The V gene end was trimmed by 8 bases and the J gene end by 5 bases; junction bases not matched to a gene: 16. The CDR3 runs to 15 residues. The CDR3 DNA reads as TGCAGCTCTACAATTCTGGCGGGAGCGGGAGATACGCAGTATTTT. Amino acids: CSSTILAGAGDTQYF.

This chain links TRBV27 with TRBJ1-6, with a weak D call TRBD1 (5 bases). CDR3 length: 14 amino acids. V shed 6 bases and J shed 14 bases, with 20 bases lying between them. Germline CDR1 reads MNHEY; CDR2 reads SMNVEV (reference sequence). The CDR3 here is CASSFRDGIEALHF. The DNA of the CDR3 is TGTGCCAGCAGCTTCCGGGACGGCATAGAAGCCCTCCACTTT.

In this sample, this clone turned up once. The chain has TRBV28 and TRBJ2-7, with 7 bases identical to TRBD1. CDR3 size: 13 residues. V was clipped by 6 bases and J by 2 bases; unmatched bases: 4. Germline CDR1 reads MDHEN; CDR2 reads SYDVKM. As DNA, the CDR3 is TGTGCCAGCAGCCCGACAGGGACCTACGAGCAGTACTTC. Its translation is CASSPTGTYEQYF.

J is TRBJ1-1 and V is TRBV4-2, with 7 nucleotides matching TRBD1. Trimming took 6 bases from V and 1 from J; bases not matched to a gene: 14. The CDR3 spans 17 residues. The germline gives CDR1 LGHNA, CDR2 YNFKEQ. CDR3 loop: CASRHPLTGAKNTEAFF. CDR3 bases: TGTGCCAGCAGACATCCGTTAACAGGGGCGAAGAACACTGAAGCTTTCTTT.

The CDR3 DNA reads TGTGCCAGCAGTACTAGTATCTACGAGCAGTACTTC. Translation: CASSTSIYEQYF. V gene TRBV6-5 combines with J gene TRBJ2-7; TRBD2 is a possible D gene (5 bases). V dropped 5 bases and J dropped 3 bases, with 8 bases sitting between them. Germline V gene data show CDR1 as MNHEY and CDR2 as SVGAGI. CDR3 length: 12 amino acids.

V and J are TRBV5-1 and TRBJ2-5; D is uncertain. Between the trimmed V and J ends, which lost 4 bases and 1 base, there was a span of 2 bases. Germline V gene data show CDR1 as SGHRS and CDR2 as YFSETQ. The CDR3 spans 11 residues. For the CDR3, the DNA is TGCGCCAGCAGCGCCCAAGAGACCCAGTACTTC. Encoded protein: CASSAQETQYF.

V is TRBV15 and J is TRBJ1-3; D gene unclear. The CDR3 has 16 amino acids. Trimming stripped 4 bases from V and 0 bases from J, with 13 bases between. Germline assignment: CDR1 LNHNV and CDR2 YYDKDF (reference sequence). Here the CDR3 reads CATSINSEISGNTIYF. For the CDR3, the DNA is TGTGCCACCAGCATAAATTCAGAGATCTCTGGAAACACCATATATTTT.

This chain connects TRBV27 to TRBJ2-1; no reliable D call. Trimming removed 3 bases at V and 7 bases at J, with 13 bases between. Germline loops: CDR1 MNHEY, CDR2 SMNVEV (reference sequence). This CDR3 is 14 amino acids long. CDR3 DNA sequence: TGTGCCAGCAGTTTTATCCCCGCCGATAATGAGCAGTTCTTC. Protein product: CASSFIPADNEQFF.

The genes are TRBV5-4 and TRBJ1-3, with 7 bases fitting TRBD1. This CDR3 comprises 17 residues. CDR1 and CDR2 (germline): SGHNT, YYREEE (reference sequence). With 4 bases clipped from V and 2 bases from J, the junction kept 12 bases outside the gene matches. CDR3 residues: CASSPDRLDRAGNTIYF. The CDR3 coding sequence is TGTGCCAGCAGCCCGGACCGCCTTGACAGGGCTGGAAACACCATATATTTT.

The chain joins TRBV9 to TRBJ2-3, with TRBD1 identical over 7 bases. Trimming took 3 bases from V and 0 from J; bases not matched to a gene: 4. CDR3 length: 15 residues. Germline V gene lookup returns CDR1 SGDLS and CDR2 YYNGEE. The CDR3 spells CASSAWDSSTDTQYF. The CDR3 DNA is TGTGCCAGCAGCGCTTGGGACAGTAGCACAGATACGCAGTATTTT.

The chain recombines TRBV14 with TRBJ2-7, with D hard to call. The germline V and J ends were trimmed by 0 bases and 3 bases, with 15 bases remaining between them. Germline V CDR1 and CDR2: SGHDN, FVKESK. The CDR3 extends over 16 amino acids. In DNA form, the CDR3 reads TGTGCCAGCAGCCAAGATATTAGGAGAACCTACTACGAGCAGTACTTC. Translation: CASSQDIRRTYYEQYF.

This rearrangement joins TRBV19 to TRBJ2-4; D unresolved. CDR1 and CDR2 from the germline V gene are LNHDA and SQIVND (reference sequence). The CDR3 contains 12 residues. Deletions cut 5 bases from V and 1 base from J, with 3 bases between. CDR3: CASSFAKNIQYF. The CDR3 nucleotides are TGTGCCAGTAGTTTCGCCAAAAACATTCAGTACTTC.

The CDR3 nucleotides are TGTGCCAGCAGTGAAACCAGGGCGGGGGAGACCCAGTACTTC. Amino acid sequence: CASSETRAGETQYF. The genes are TRBV25-1 and TRBJ2-5, with D possibly TRBD2 on 6 matching bases. Per the germline V gene, CDR1 is MGHDK and CDR2 is SYGVNS. Between the trimmed V and J ends, which lost 2 bases and 5 bases, there was a span of 12 bases. This CDR3 is 14 amino acids long.

This chain joins TRBV13 and TRBJ2-1; 9 nucleotides match TRBD2. V shed 0 bases and J 5 bases; nucleotides not matched to a gene: 2. CDR3 length equals 15 residues. The V gene's germline CDR1 is PRHDT and CDR2 FYEKMQ (reference sequence). The CDR3 DNA sequence: TGTGCCAGCAGCTTAGGTAGCGGGAGAGACAATGAGCAGTTCTTC. This gives the protein CASSLGSGRDNEQFF.

J is TRBJ2-1 and V is TRBV28; 9 positions match TRBD2. This CDR3 has 15 residues. V trimming: 6 bases; J trimming: 8 bases; junction bases outside the gene matches: 11. Germline CDR1 and CDR2: MDHEN and SYDVKM. The CDR3 is CASSRPAGGMDEQFF. The CDR3 coding sequence is TGTGCCAGCAGCCGCCCAGCGGGAGGAATGGATGAGCAGTTCTTC.

In its sample, this clone was seen once. The chain links TRBV7-9 to TRBJ2-1, with TRBD2 matching 8 bases. The CDR3 length is 15 residues. J lost 5 bases, V lost 2 bases, and 5 bases had no gene match. Germline CDR1 SEHNR, CDR2 FQNEAQ (reference sequence). The CDR3 coding sequence is TGTGCCAGCAGCTTAATGACTAGCGTGAACAATGAGCAGTTCTTC. Encoded protein: CASSLMTSVNNEQFF.

The V call is TRBV10-3, the J call TRBJ2-7; D might be TRBD1 (6 bases). V shed 6 bases and J shed 5 bases, with 14 bases lying between them. CDR3 length equals 13 residues. Germline V gives CDR1 ENHRY, CDR2 SYGVKD. The chain's CDR3 is CAIRGDTNDEQYF. CDR3 sequence (DNA): TGTGCCATCAGGGGGGACACTAATGACGAGCAGTACTTC.

This sequence joins TRBV6-5 and TRBJ2-3; D is uncertain. The CDR3 spans 11 residues. The V gene's germline CDR1 is MNHEY and CDR2 SVGAGI. V was pared by 10 bases and J by 3 bases, with 8 bases between. In DNA form, the CDR3 reads TGTGCCACCGCCCTTACAGATACGCAGTATTTT. As protein: CATALTDTQYF.

The chain couples TRBV2 to TRBJ1-1, with no clear D. CDR1 SNHLY and CDR2 FYNNEI come from the germline V gene. V shed 3 bases and J shed 2 bases, with 7 bases lying between them. CDR3 length: 13 amino acids. CDR3 sequence: CASSEEINTEAFF. The CDR3 nucleotides are TGTGCCAGCAGTGAGGAGATCAACACTGAAGCTTTCTTT.

V gene TRBV28 combines with J gene TRBJ1-2; D is unresolved. Germline CDR1 is MDHEN and CDR2 is SYDVKM. Trimming took 7 bases from V and 8 from J, leaving 11 bases between them. The CDR3 runs to 11 residues. Here the CDR3 DNA reads TGTGCCAGCACCTCAAACGGCGGCTACACCTTC. It specifies CASTSNGGYTF.

V usage is TRBV2 and J usage is TRBJ2-1; D gene ambiguous. Germline V gene data show CDR1 as SNHLY and CDR2 as FYNNEI. The CDR3 is 15 residues long. V lost 5 bases and J 2 bases, leaving 13 bases between the germline ends. Here the CDR3 reads CASSWEARTYNEQFF. The CDR3 DNA reads TGTGCCAGCAGTTGGGAAGCAAGAACCTACAATGAGCAGTTCTTC.

This CDR3 is CASSQGTSENSYNEQFF. The DNA for the CDR3 is TGTGCCAGCAGCCAAGGGACTAGCGAGAACTCCTACAATGAGCAGTTCTTC. The genes are TRBV4-2 and TRBJ2-1; 9 bases align to TRBD2. The trim removed 1 base at V and 0 bases at J, leaving 4 bases unmatched. This CDR3 comprises 17 residues. Germline V gene data show CDR1 as LGHNA and CDR2 as YNFKEQ.